The TCR beta chain described here comes from a study of CD8 T cells in Susac syndrome. TEMRA cells were FACS-enriched and CD8+ and CD4+ T cells negatively isolated. Random-hexamer reverse transcription was applied to roughly 0.45 to 1 ug RNA. The method of amplification for TCR beta CDR3 was immunoSEQ multiplex PCR, covering 54 Vbeta and 13 Jbeta. In TCRdb, the immunoSEQ multiplex PCR reads were re-called with MiXCR into one record per CDR3 protein. The table records about 120,000 distinct CDR3 sequences, roughly 92% of them present only once. CDR1 is MGHRA and CDR2 is YSYEKL in the germline V gene. V dropped 7 bases and J dropped 5; count of bases not matched to a gene: 4. The CDR3 has 14 amino acids.

The clonotype originates from a human donor in good health. The chain combines TRBV4-1 with TRBJ2-2; 10 nucleotides align to TRBD1. Sequenced material: CD4+ T cells from PBMCs. The CDR3 is CASTRDRGTGELFF. The CDR3 DNA sequence: TGCGCCAGCACCCGGGACAGGGGAACCGGGGAGCTGTTTTTT.